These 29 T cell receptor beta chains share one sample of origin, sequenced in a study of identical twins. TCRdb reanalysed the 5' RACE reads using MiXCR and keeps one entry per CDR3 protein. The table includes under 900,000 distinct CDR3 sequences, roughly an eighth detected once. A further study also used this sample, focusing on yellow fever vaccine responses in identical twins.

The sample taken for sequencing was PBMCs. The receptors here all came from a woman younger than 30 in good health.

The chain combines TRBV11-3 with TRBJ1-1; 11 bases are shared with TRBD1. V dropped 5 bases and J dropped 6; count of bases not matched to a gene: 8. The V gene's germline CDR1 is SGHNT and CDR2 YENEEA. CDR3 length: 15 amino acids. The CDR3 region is CASSPRTGGMAEAFF. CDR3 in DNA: TGTGCCAGCAGCCCAAGGACAGGGGGCATGGCTGAAGCTTTCTTT.

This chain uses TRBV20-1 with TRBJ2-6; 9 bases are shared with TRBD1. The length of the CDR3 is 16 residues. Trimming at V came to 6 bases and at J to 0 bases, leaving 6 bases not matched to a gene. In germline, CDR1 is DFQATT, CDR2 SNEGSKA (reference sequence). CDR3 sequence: CSANRGQGSGANVLTF. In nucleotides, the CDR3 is TGCAGTGCCAACAGGGGGCAGGGCTCTGGGGCCAACGTCCTGACTTTC.

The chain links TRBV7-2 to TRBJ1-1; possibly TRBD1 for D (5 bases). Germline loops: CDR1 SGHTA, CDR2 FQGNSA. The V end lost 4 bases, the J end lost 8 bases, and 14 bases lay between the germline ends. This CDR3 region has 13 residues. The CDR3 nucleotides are TGTGCCAGCAGCTCAGGTCGATCAGGGGAAGCTTTCTTT. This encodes CASSSGRSGEAFF.

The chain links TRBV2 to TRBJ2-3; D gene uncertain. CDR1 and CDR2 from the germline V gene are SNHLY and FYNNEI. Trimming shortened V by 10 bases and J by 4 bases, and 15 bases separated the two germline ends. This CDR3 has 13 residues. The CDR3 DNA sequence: TGTGCCATAAAACGGATGACCGCAGATACGCAGTATTTT. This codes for CAIKRMTADTQYF.

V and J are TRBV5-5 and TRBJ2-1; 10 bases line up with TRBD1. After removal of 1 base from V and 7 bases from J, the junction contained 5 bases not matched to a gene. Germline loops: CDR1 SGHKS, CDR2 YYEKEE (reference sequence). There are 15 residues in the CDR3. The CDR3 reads CASSLPRTGGNEQFF. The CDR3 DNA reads TGTGCCAGCAGCTTGCCCCGGACAGGGGGAAATGAGCAGTTCTTC.

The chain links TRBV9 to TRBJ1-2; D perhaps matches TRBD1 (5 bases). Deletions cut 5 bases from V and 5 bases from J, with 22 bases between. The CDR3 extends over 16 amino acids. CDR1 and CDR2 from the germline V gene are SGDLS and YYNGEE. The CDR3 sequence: CASSETGTVAGYGYTF. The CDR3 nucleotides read TGTGCCAGCAGTGAAACCGGGACCGTGGCAGGGTATGGCTACACCTTC.

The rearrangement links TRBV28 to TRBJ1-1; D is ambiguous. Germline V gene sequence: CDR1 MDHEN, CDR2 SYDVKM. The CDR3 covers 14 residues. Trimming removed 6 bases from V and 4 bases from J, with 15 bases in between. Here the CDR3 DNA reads TGTGCCAGCAGAGATAGGACGGGTAGCACTGAAGCTTTCTTT. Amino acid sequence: CASRDRTGSTEAFF.

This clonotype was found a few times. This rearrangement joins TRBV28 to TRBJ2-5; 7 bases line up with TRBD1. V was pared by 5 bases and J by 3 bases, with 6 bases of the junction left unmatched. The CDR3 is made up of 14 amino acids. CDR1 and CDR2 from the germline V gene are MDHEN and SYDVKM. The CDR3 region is CASSPNRGKETQYF. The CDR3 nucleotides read TGTGCCAGCAGTCCGAACAGGGGAAAAGAGACCCAGTACTTC.

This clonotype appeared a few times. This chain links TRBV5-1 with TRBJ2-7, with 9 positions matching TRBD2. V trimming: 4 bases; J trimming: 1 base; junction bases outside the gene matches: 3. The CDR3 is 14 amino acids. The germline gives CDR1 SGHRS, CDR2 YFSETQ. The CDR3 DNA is TGCGCCAGCAGCGGACTAGCGCCGTCCTACGAGCAGTACTTC. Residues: CASSGLAPSYEQYF.

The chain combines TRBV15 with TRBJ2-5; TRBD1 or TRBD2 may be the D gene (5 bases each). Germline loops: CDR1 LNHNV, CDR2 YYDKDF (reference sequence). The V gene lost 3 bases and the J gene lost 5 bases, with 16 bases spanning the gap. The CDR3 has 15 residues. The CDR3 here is CATSRTSGTEETQYF. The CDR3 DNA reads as TGTGCCACCAGCAGGACGTCCGGGACCGAGGAGACCCAGTACTTC.

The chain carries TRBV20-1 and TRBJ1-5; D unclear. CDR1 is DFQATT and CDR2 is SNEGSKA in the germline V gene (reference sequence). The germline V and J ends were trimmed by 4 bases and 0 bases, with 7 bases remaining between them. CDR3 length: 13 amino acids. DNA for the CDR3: TGCAGTGCTACCGATTATAGCAATCAGCCCCAGCATTTT. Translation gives CSATDYSNQPQHF.

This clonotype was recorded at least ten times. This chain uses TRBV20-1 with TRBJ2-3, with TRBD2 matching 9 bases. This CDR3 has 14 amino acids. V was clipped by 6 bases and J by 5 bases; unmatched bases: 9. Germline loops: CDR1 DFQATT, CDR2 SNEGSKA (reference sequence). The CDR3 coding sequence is TGCAGTGCCTCTTTAGCGGGAGTGAGAGATACGCAGTATTTT. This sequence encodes CSASLAGVRDTQYF.

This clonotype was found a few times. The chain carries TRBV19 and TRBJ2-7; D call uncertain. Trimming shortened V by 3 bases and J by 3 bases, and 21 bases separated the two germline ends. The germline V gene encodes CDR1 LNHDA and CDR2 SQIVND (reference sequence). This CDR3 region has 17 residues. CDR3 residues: CASSIELAFAKDYEQYF. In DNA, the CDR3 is TGTGCCAGTAGTATCGAATTAGCCTTTGCAAAAGACTACGAGCAGTACTTC. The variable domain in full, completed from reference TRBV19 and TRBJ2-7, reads DGGITQSPKYLFRKEGQNVTLSCEQNLNHDAMYWYRQDPGQGLRLIYYSQIVNDFQKGDIAEGYSVSREKKESFPLTVTSAQKNPTAFYLCASSIELAFAKDYEQYFGPGTRLTVT.

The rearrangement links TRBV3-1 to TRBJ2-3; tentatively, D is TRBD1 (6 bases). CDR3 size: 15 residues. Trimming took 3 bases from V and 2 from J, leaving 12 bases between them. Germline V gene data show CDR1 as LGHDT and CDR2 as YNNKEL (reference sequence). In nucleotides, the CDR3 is TGTGCCAGCAGCCACTTGGGACACACCACAGATACGCAGTATTTT. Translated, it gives CASSHLGHTTDTQYF.

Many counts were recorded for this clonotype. The CDR3 region has the DNA TGTGCCACCAGCAGAGACAACTCCTACGAGCAGTACTTC. As protein: CATSRDNSYEQYF. The rearrangement links TRBV15 to TRBJ2-7; D uncertain. CDR1 is LNHNV, CDR2 YYDKDF, per germline (reference sequence). This CDR3 spans 13 amino acids. The V gene lost 0 bases and the J gene lost 0 bases, with 3 bases spanning the gap.

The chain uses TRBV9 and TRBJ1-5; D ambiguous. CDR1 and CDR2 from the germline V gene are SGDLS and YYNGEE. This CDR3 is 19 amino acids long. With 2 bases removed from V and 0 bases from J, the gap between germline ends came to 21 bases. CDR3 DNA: TGTGCCAGCAGCGTCCAGCGGGGAAAAACTAAATATAGCAATCAGCCCCAGCATTTT. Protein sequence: CASSVQRGKTKYSNQPQHF. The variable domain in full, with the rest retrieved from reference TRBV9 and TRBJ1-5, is DSGVTQTPKHLITATGQRVTLRCSPRSGDLSVYWYQQSLDQGLQFLIQYYNGEERAKGNILERFSAQQFPDLHSELNLSSLELGDSALYFCASSVQRGKTKYSNQPQHFGDGTRLSIL.

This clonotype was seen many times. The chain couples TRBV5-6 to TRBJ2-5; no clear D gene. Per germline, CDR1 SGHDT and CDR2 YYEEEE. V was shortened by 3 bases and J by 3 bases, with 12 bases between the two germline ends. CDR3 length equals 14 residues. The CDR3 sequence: CASSYRTGKETQYF. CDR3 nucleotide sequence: TGTGCCAGCAGCTACCGGACGGGTAAAGAGACCCAGTACTTC.

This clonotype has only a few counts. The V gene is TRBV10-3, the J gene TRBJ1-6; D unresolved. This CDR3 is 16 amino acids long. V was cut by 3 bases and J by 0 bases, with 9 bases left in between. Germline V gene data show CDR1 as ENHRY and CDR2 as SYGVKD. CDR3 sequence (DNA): TGTGCCATCAGTGATGGAGGGAGCTCCTATAATTCACCCCTCCACTTT. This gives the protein CAISDGGSSYNSPLHF.

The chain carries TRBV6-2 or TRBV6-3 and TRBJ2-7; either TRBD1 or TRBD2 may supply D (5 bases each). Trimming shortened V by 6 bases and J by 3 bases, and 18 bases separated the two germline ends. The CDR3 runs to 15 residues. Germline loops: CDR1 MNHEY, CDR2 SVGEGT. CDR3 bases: TGTGCCAGCAGCCCTCTAGAGAGGGGTAACTACGAGCAGTACGTC. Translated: CASSPLERGNYEQYV.

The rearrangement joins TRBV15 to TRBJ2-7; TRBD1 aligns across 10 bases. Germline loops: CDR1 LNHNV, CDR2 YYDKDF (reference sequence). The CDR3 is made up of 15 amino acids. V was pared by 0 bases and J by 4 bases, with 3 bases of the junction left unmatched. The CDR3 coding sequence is TGTGCCACCAGCAGAGATATGGGACAGGGGTACGAGCAGTACGTC. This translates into CATSRDMGQGYEQYV.

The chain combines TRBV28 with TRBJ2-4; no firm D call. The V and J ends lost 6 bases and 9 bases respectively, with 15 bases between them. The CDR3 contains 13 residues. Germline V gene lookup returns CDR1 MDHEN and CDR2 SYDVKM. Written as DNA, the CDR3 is TGTGCCAGCAGCCCCGCTTGGGCCAGCATTCAGTACTTC. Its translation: CASSPAWASIQYF.

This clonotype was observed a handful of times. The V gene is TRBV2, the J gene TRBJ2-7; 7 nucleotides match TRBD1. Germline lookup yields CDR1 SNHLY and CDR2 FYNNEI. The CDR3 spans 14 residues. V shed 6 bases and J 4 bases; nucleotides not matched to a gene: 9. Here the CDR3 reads CASRNRGSKYEQYF. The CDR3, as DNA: TGTGCCAGCAGAAACAGGGGCAGTAAGTACGAGCAGTACTTC.

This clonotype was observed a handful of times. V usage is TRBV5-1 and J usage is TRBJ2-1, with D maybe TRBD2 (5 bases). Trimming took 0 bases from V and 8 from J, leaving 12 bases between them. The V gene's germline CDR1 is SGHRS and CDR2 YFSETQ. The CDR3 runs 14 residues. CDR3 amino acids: CASSLVGGVDEQFF. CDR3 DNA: TGCGCCAGCAGCTTGGTTGGAGGAGTTGATGAGCAGTTCTTC.

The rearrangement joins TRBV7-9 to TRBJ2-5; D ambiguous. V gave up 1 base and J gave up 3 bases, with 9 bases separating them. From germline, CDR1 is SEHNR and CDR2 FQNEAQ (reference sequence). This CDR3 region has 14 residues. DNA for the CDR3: TGTGCCAGCAGCTTAGGGTTAGTCAAAGAGACCCAGTACTTC. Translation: CASSLGLVKETQYF.

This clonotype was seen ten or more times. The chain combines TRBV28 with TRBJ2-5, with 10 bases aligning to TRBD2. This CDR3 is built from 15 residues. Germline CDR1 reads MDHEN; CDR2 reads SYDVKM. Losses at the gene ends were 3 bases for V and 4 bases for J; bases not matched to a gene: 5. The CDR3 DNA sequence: TGTGCCAGCAGTTTTAGCCCTAGCGGGAGAGAGACCCAGTACTTC. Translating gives CASSFSPSGRETQYF.

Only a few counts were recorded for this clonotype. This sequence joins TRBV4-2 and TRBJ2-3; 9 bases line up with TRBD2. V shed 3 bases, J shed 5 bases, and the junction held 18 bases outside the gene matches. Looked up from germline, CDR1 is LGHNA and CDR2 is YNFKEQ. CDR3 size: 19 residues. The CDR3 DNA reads TGTGCCAGCAGCCAGCTGTGGTACGGTGTAGCGGGAGACGAAGATACGCAGTATTTT. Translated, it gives CASSQLWYGVAGDEDTQYF.

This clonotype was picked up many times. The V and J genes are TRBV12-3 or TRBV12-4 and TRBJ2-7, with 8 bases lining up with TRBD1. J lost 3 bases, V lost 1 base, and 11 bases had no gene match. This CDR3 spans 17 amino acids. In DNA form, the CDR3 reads TGTGCCAGCAGTTTAGGAGAATTGACAGGGGCCGGCTACGAGCAGTACTTC. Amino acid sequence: CASSLGELTGAGYEQYF.

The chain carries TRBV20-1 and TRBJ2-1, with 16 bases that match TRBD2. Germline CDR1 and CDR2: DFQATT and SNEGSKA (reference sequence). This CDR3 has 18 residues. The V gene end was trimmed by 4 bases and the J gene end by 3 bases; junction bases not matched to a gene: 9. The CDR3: CSATIQGTSGRDYNEQFF. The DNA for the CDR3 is TGCAGTGCTACCATCCAGGGGACTAGCGGGAGGGACTACAATGAGCAGTTCTTC.

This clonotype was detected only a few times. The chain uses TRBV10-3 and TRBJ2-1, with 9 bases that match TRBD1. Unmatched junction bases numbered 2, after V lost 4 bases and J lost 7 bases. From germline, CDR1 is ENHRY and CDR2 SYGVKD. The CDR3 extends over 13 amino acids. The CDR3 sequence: CAISGGTGNEQFF. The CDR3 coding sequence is TGTGCCATCAGTGGCGGGACAGGGAATGAGCAGTTCTTC.